This entry lists 27 T cell receptor beta chains sequenced from one sample in a study of blood T cells in healthy people across ages. Through a sample-barcoded 5' primer and a J-beta primer mix, a second PCR was run for roughly 7 to 11 cycles. A single record per CDR3 protein comes from TCRdb applying MiXCR to the 5' RACE reads. The sample yields a few hundred thousand distinct CDR3 sequences, roughly 29% seen once. Sequencing was carried out using blood. The receptors shown here come from a woman aged 70-85 years in good health.

The chain is built from TRBV28 and TRBJ2-5, with a weak D call TRBD2 (6 bases). The J call may be wrong; the DNA end is better matched by TRBJ2-1. This CDR3 contains 14 residues. CDR1 MDHEN and CDR2 SYDVKM come from the germline V gene. Here the CDR3 reads CATFLGGARNEQFF. CDR3 nucleotide sequence: TGTGCCACCTTCCTGGGGGGAGCTCGAAATGAGCAGTTCTTC.

In this sample, this clonotype turned up a few times. The chain recombines TRBV9 with TRBJ2-1; tentatively, D is TRBD1 (8 bases). The germline CDR1 and CDR2 sequences are SGDLS and YYNGEE. V was trimmed by 4 bases and J by 0 bases, leaving 23 bases between them. The CDR3 loop spans 19 amino acids. The CDR3 spells CASSSQGGTASNSYNEQFF. Written as DNA, the CDR3 is TGTGCCAGCAGCTCACAGGGGGGGACAGCTAGTAACTCCTACAATGAGCAGTTCTTC.

This rearrangement joins TRBV3-1 to TRBJ2-7; 7 bases align to TRBD2. J lost 7 bases, V lost 4 bases, and 10 bases had no gene match. Per the germline V gene, CDR1 is LGHDT and CDR2 is YNNKEL (reference sequence). This CDR3 has 14 residues. CDR3 DNA sequence: TGTGCCAGCAGCCCCATATACCGAGCGGGGGAGCAGTACTTC. This encodes CASSPIYRAGEQYF.

This chain links TRBV7-9 with TRBJ1-1; 7 nucleotides align to TRBD1. The CDR3 length is 14 residues. V was pared by 8 bases and J by 1 base, with 7 bases of the junction left unmatched. Germline V gene lookup returns CDR1 SEHNR and CDR2 FQNEAQ (reference sequence). Here the CDR3 reads CASGYGQENTEAFF. In nucleotides, the CDR3 is TGTGCCAGCGGATACGGACAGGAGAACACTGAAGCTTTCTTT.

In its sample, this clonotype was seen a few times. An end of the junction differs from the germline gene, which may be a read error. The chain links TRBV28 to TRBJ1-1; possibly TRBD1 for D (5 bases). The CDR3 extends over 14 amino acids. Germline loops: CDR1 MDHEN, CDR2 SYDVKM. The CDR3 region has the DNA TGTGCCAGCAGAACACCGGGAGGGGCGCCTGAAGCTTCCTTT. It is translated as CASRTPGGAPEASF.

This clonotype occurred a few times. The chain employs TRBV5-6 and TRBJ1-2; no clear D gene. Germline lookup yields CDR1 SGHDT and CDR2 YYEEEE. This CDR3 spans 13 amino acids. V lost 4 bases and J 8 bases, leaving 15 bases between the germline ends. CDR3 sequence (DNA): TGTGCCAGCAGCCCTCGTTACGGGCTCGGCTACACCTTC. Translating it yields CASSPRYGLGYTF.

This clonotype was seen a few times. This chain's CDR3 is CASSLRPEGLAGDEQFF. For the CDR3, the DNA is TGTGCCAGCAGTTTAAGACCCGAGGGACTAGCGGGAGATGAGCAGTTCTTC. J is TRBJ2-5 and V is TRBV12-3 or TRBV12-4, with 14 nucleotides matching TRBD2. The J call may be mistaken, given a closer DNA end match to TRBJ2-1. The CDR3 contains 17 residues.

V gene TRBV4-1 combines with J gene TRBJ2-5; D not resolved. Germline loops: CDR1 MGHRA, CDR2 YSYEKL. Trimming took off 2 bases at V and 4 bases at J, with 14 bases between the two ends. The CDR3 totals 15 residues. CDR3 amino acids: CASSQKTGRSETQYF. CDR3 in DNA: TGCGCCAGCAGCCAAAAAACGGGCCGGTCAGAGACCCAGTACTTC.

This clonotype came up a few times. The chain links TRBV28 to TRBJ1-2; D is unresolved. Germline V CDR1 and CDR2: MDHEN, SYDVKM. V was pared by 3 bases and J by 3 bases, with 11 bases between. The CDR3 spans 14 residues. CDR3 residues: CASSLGGGYYGYTF. DNA of the CDR3: TGTGCCAGCAGTTTGGGTGGCGGCTACTATGGCTACACCTTC.

This clonotype showed up many times. This rearrangement joins TRBV5-1 to TRBJ2-5; unclear D gene. Looked up from germline, CDR1 is SGHRS and CDR2 is YFSETQ. With 0 bases removed from V and 5 bases from J, the gap between germline ends came to 14 bases. The CDR3 has 15 residues. The CDR3 sequence: CASSLGRNAAETQYF. CDR3 DNA: TGCGCCAGCAGCTTGGGACGGAACGCAGCGGAGACCCAGTACTTC.

This chain links TRBV6-2 or TRBV6-3 with TRBJ1-2; D remains unclear. CDR1 and CDR2 (germline): MNHEY, SVGEGT. The CDR3 spans 15 residues. V lost 3 bases and J 8 bases, leaving 19 bases between the germline ends. The CDR3 bases are TGTGCCAGCAGTTATGGAGGCAGGATTATGGAGGGCTACACCTTC. Protein: CASSYGGRIMEGYTF.

This clonotype was counted only a few times. V and J are TRBV5-5 and TRBJ1-5, with TRBD1 matching 7 bases. V shed 4 bases and J 5 bases; nucleotides not matched to a gene: 3. This CDR3 has 13 amino acids. Germline V CDR1 and CDR2: SGHKS, YYEKEE (reference sequence). The CDR3 loop reads CASSIDRDQPQHF. The CDR3 DNA reads TGTGCCAGCAGCATCGACAGGGATCAGCCCCAGCATTTT. Using reference TRBV5-5 and TRBJ1-5 for the parts outside the CDR3, the full variable domain is DAGVTQSPTHLIKTRGQQVTLRCSPISGHKSVSWYQQVLGQGPQFIFQYYEKEERGRGNFPDRFSARQFPNYSSELNVNALLLGDSALYLCASSIDRDQPQHFGDGTRLSIL.

This clonotype has just a few counts. The chain recombines TRBV29-1 with TRBJ1-1; 7 bases align to TRBD1. Germline values: CDR1 SQVTM, CDR2 ANQGSEA. The V and J ends lost 7 bases and 1 base, in that order; junction bases with no gene match: 9. The length of the CDR3 is 14 residues. The CDR3: CSAEVQGGNTEAFF. The CDR3, as DNA: TGCAGCGCCGAGGTCCAGGGGGGGAACACTGAAGCTTTCTTT.

In its sample, this clonotype was seen a few times. The gene calls are TRBV12-3 or TRBV12-4 and TRBJ1-3; D is unresolved. V lost 2 bases, J lost 0 bases, and 8 bases lay in between. This CDR3 has 15 amino acids. The chain's CDR3 is CASSLRGISGNTIYF. CDR3 in DNA: TGTGCCAGCAGTTTACGAGGGATCTCTGGAAACACCATATATTTT.

The table lists this clonotype with many counts. The chain has TRBV5-1 and TRBJ2-5, with 11 bases fitting TRBD2. CDR3 length equals 17 residues. V shed 1 base and J 2 bases; nucleotides not matched to a gene: 7. Germline loops: CDR1 SGHRS, CDR2 YFSETQ. The CDR3 sequence: CASSLRLAGSSQETQYF. The DNA of the CDR3 is TGCGCCAGCAGCTTGAGACTAGCGGGATCATCACAAGAGACCCAGTACTTC.

The chain combines TRBV28 with TRBJ2-5; D ambiguous. Germline CDR1 reads MDHEN; CDR2 reads SYDVKM. Trimming stripped 5 bases from V and 4 bases from J, with 8 bases between. There are 12 residues in the CDR3. The CDR3 nucleotides read TGTGCCAGCAGTGCCGGGCGAGAGACCCAGTACTTC. This sequence encodes CASSAGRETQYF.

On this clonotype: As the CDR3 is not closed by the conserved phenylalanine or tryptophan, this likely results from a read error. The chain carries TRBV29-1 and TRBJ1-4, with D unresolved. This CDR3 contains 12 residues. Germline CDR1 SQVTM, CDR2 ANQGSEA. The CDR3 here is CSALVTSEKLFV. The CDR3 DNA sequence: TGCAGCGCCCTTGTGACTAGTGAAAAACTGTTTGTT.

This clonotype has just a few counts. This chain connects TRBV12-3 or TRBV12-4 to TRBJ2-5; possibly TRBD1 for D (5 bases). This CDR3 has 16 residues. The V and J ends lost 5 bases and 7 bases respectively, with 23 bases between them. CDR3 in DNA: TGTGCCAGCAGTACTGCCGCGCTGGGGCCAGTGGGGACCCAGTACTTC. Translation: CASSTAALGPVGTQYF.

This clonotype was found many times. The rearrangement links TRBV4-1 to TRBJ2-1; 9 positions match TRBD2. The V gene's germline CDR1 is MGHRA and CDR2 YSYEKL. CDR3 length: 15 amino acids. The trim removed 0 bases at V and 8 bases at J, leaving 5 bases unmatched. The chain's CDR3 is CASSQESGGYDEQFF. The DNA for the CDR3 is TGCGCCAGCAGCCAAGAAAGCGGGGGGTACGATGAGCAGTTCTTC.

This clonotype has just a few counts. CDR3 sequence reads: CASSLDGTGTYEQYF. The CDR3, as DNA: TGTGCCAGCAGCTTAGACGGGACAGGGACCTACGAGCAGTACTTC. The chain employs TRBV7-2 and TRBJ2-7; TRBD1 aligns across 9 bases. CDR3 length equals 15 residues. Germline V gene lookup returns CDR1 SGHTA and CDR2 FQGNSA. V shed 1 base and J 2 bases; nucleotides not matched to a gene: 3.

This clonotype has a handful of counts. DNA for the CDR3: TGCAGTGCTAGAGATGTAGCTAGCGGGAGGGCCAAGGATGAGCAGTTCTTC. It yields the protein CSARDVASGRAKDEQFF. The chain uses TRBV20-1 and TRBJ2-5, with 12 bases identical to TRBD2. The DNA matches TRBJ2-1 better at its end, which makes the J call doubtful. Per germline, CDR1 DFQATT and CDR2 SNEGSKA (reference sequence). The CDR3 length is 17 residues.

The sample holds a few counts of this clonotype. The rearrangement uses TRBV3-1 and TRBJ2-5, with 9 bases aligning to TRBD2. Trimming at V came to 2 bases and at J to 4 bases, leaving 5 bases not matched to a gene. The CDR3 runs 15 residues. The germline V gene has CDR1 LGHDT and CDR2 YNNKEL (reference sequence). DNA for the CDR3: TGTGCCAGCAGCCAAATTAGCGGGAGCGTAGAGACCCAGTACTTC. Translating it yields CASSQISGSVETQYF.

This clonotype appeared many times. This chain uses TRBV7-2 with TRBJ2-1, with TRBD1 as a possible D gene (6 bases). The V end lost 4 bases, the J end lost 0 bases, and 10 bases lay between the germline ends. The CDR3 spans 15 residues. Per the germline V gene, CDR1 is SGHTA and CDR2 is FQGNSA. Written as DNA, the CDR3 is TGTGCCAGCAGCTCGGGACACAGCTCCTACAATGAGCAGTTCTTC. The encoded protein is CASSSGHSSYNEQFF.

The rearrangement joins TRBV14 to TRBJ2-1, with 9 bases identical to TRBD1. CDR1 and CDR2 from the germline V gene are SGHDN and FVKESK. The CDR3 runs 16 residues. V lost 4 bases, J lost 5 bases, and 9 bases stayed unmatched. The CDR3, as DNA: TGTGCCAGCAGCCGCCTCGGGACAGGGAATAACAATGAGCAGTTCTTC. Its translation: CASSRLGTGNNNEQFF. Combining the CDR3 with reference TRBV14 and TRBJ2-1 gives the whole variable domain EAGVTQFPSHSVIEKGQTVTLRCDPISGHDNLYWYRRVMGKEIKFLLHFVKESKQDESGMPNNRFLAERTGGTYSTLKVQPAELEDSGVYFCASSRLGTGNNNEQFFGPGTRLTVL.

The rearrangement links TRBV10-3 to TRBJ2-3; 9 bases match TRBD1. CDR3 length equals 16 residues. V lost 2 bases and J lost 3; bases outside the gene matches: 6. Germline CDR1 reads ENHRY; CDR2 reads SYGVKD. The chain's CDR3 is CAISEQGQGGTDTQYF. The CDR3 DNA is TGTGCCATCAGTGAGCAGGGACAGGGTGGAACAGATACGCAGTATTTT.

CDR3 protein: CASSLVGGSGNEKLFF. The CDR3 DNA sequence: TGTGCCAGCAGCTTAGTCGGGGGATCCGGTAATGAAAAACTGTTTTTT. The V and J genes are TRBV7-8 and TRBJ1-4, with D maybe TRBD1 (5 bases). CDR1 SGHVS and CDR2 FQNEAQ come from the germline V gene. V lost 1 base to trimming and J lost 4 bases, with 13 bases between them. This CDR3 region has 16 residues.

The genes are TRBV12-3 or TRBV12-4 and TRBJ1-4; D is uncertain. CDR3 length: 13 amino acids. The V gene lost 5 bases and the J gene lost 7 bases, with 11 bases spanning the gap. CDR3 sequence: CASSPSGSEKLFF. The CDR3 DNA is TGTGCCAGCAGTCCGAGCGGGAGTGAAAAACTGTTTTTT.